These 27 T cell receptor beta chains were sequenced from one sample in a study of shared clonotypes between healthy human individuals (dated by TCRdb to the early 2020s). Libraries were built with the immunoSEQ multiplex PCR assay. The immuneACCESS repertoire file appears here via TCRdb, limited to in-frame rearrangements. These files lack a portion of the clones; in checked studies, under half of the deficit traces to unresolved V genes, and the cause of the others is not known. This sample comprises 2 million to 2.5 million clones, more than 85% of them detected only once. The biggest ten clones account for 0.39% of the sample. Sequenced sample: naive CD4+ T cells from PBMCs. This specimen's cell subset or site label, per the study, means: CD45RA+ positively selected. These TCRs come from a man between 18 and 29 years old in good health. Some clones in this sample may be carry-over from other donors' samples.

The J gene is TRBJ2-7, the V gene TRBV7-6, with TRBD1 matching 7 bases. Germline V gene data show CDR1 as SGHVS and CDR2 as FNYEAQ. V was clipped by 7 bases and J by 3 bases; unmatched bases: 9. The CDR3 totals 14 residues. The CDR3 DNA follows: TGTGCCAGCACGTTCCCGGGACAGAACTACGAGCAGTACTTC. Translation gives CASTFPGQNYEQYF.

The CDR3 DNA sequence: TGTGCCAGCAGTTTGGCGGGAGGGCCAGGGCAGGAGACCCAGTACTTC. Protein: CASSLAGGPGQETQYF. The rearrangement uses TRBV28 and TRBJ2-5; TRBD2 matches 9 bases. This CDR3 is built from 16 residues. Unmatched junction bases numbered 10, after V lost 3 bases and J lost 5 bases. CDR1 and CDR2 (germline): MDHEN, SYDVKM.

J is TRBJ2-2 and V is TRBV4-2; the D is unclear. Germline CDR1 LGHNA, CDR2 YNFKEQ. This CDR3 has 14 amino acids. V lost 3 bases, J lost 2 bases, and 7 bases lay in between. This CDR3 is CASSQGFNTGELFF. CDR3 coding DNA: TGTGCCAGCAGCCAGGGGTTCAACACCGGGGAGCTGTTTTTT.

This clone has only one observation. This sequence joins TRBV27 and TRBJ2-7; 7 bases are a match to TRBD2. The CDR3 is 16 amino acids. Germline CDR1 reads MNHEY; CDR2 reads SMNVEV (reference sequence). Trimming cost V 4 bases and J 4 bases; bases outside gene matches: 13. The CDR3 DNA follows: TGTGCCAGCAGTTCCCCACTATTCCGGGGGGAATACGAGCAGTACTTC. The encoded protein is CASSSPLFRGEYEQYF.

This chain joins TRBV28 and TRBJ1-3, with a weak D call TRBD1 (6 bases). This CDR3 region has 15 residues. The ends were cut back, 7 bases at V and 8 bases at J, with 21 bases in the middle. The germline CDR1 and CDR2 sequences are MDHEN and SYDVKM. DNA of the CDR3: TGTGCCAGCACTAGCTACGGACAGCTTCCAGACACCATATATTTT. Translation gives CASTSYGQLPDTIYF. Full variable domain (missing parts from reference TRBV28 and TRBJ1-3): DVKVTQSSRYLVKRTGEKVFLECVQDMDHENMFWYRQDPGLGLRLIYFSYDVKMKEKGDIPEGYSVSREKKERFSLILESASTNQTSMYLCASTSYGQLPDTIYFGEGSWLTVV.

This clone has a single count. Distinct nucleotide sequences in the sample also encode this CDR3. The chain has TRBV7-2 and TRBJ2-2, with D hard to call. V was clipped by 2 bases and J by 6 bases, with 4 bases between them. The CDR3 length is 12 residues. From germline, CDR1 is SGHTA and CDR2 FQGNSA. The DNA of the CDR3 is TGTGCCAGCAGCTTATTGTCCGGGGAGCTGTTTTTT. This encodes CASSLLSGELFF.

The chain links TRBV7-2 to TRBJ2-1; 12 nucleotides agree with TRBD2. V shed 3 bases, J shed 7 bases, and the junction held 7 bases outside the gene matches. CDR1 is SGHTA and CDR2 is FQGNSA in the germline V gene. The CDR3 loop spans 16 amino acids. CDR3 amino acids: CASSFLAGGPGNEQFF. CDR3 in DNA: TGTGCCAGCAGCTTTCTAGCGGGAGGGCCGGGGAATGAGCAGTTCTTC.

This chain joins TRBV10-3 and TRBJ1-4, with TRBD1 matching over 7 bases. CDR1 is ENHRY, CDR2 SYGVKD, per germline. Germline trimming cut 2 bases from V and 10 bases from J; bases unmatched to any gene: 7. This CDR3 has 14 residues. The CDR3, as DNA: TGTGCCATCAGTGAGCCCCTGAAGGGGGCAAAACTGTTTTTT. Translation gives CAISEPLKGAKLFF.

J is TRBJ1-4 and V is TRBV30; perhaps TRBD1 as D (6 bases). Looked up from germline, CDR1 is GTSNPN and CDR2 is SVGIG (reference sequence). V lost 1 base and J lost 2, with 11 bases in between. The CDR3 has 15 amino acids. As DNA, the CDR3 is TGTGCCTGGAGTGCCCTAGGGGGTACTAATGAAAAACTGTTTTTT. As protein: CAWSALGGTNEKLFF.

This clone was observed a few times. The chain carries TRBV6-6 and TRBJ1-2; D not resolved. Per the germline V gene, CDR1 is MNHNY and CDR2 is SVGAGI (reference sequence). The CDR3 loop spans 9 amino acids. V gave up 9 bases and J gave up 14 bases, with 13 bases separating them. The CDR3 loop reads CASNPPPTF. CDR3 nucleotides: TGTGCCAGTAATCCCCCACCAACCTTC.

This clone was found a few times. The chain joins TRBV29-1 to TRBJ1-5, with a possible D match to TRBD1 (5 bases). Germline assignment: CDR1 SQVTM and CDR2 ANQGSEA. Trimming removed 0 bases from V and 12 bases from J, with 9 bases in between. The CDR3 covers 11 residues. CDR3 coding DNA: TGCAGCGTTGAAGATCGAGGGGACCAGCATTTT. Amino acid sequence: CSVEDRGDQHF.

The chain combines TRBV18 with TRBJ2-7, with D perhaps given as TRBD1 or TRBD2 (5 bases each). The V gene's germline CDR1 is KGHSH and CDR2 LQKENI. The CDR3 is made up of 14 amino acids. The germline V and J ends were trimmed by 3 bases and 2 bases, with 11 bases remaining between them. The CDR3 DNA reads as TGTGCCAGCTCACCCGGGGCGGAGACCTACGAGCAGTACTTC. Its protein product is CASSPGAETYEQYF.

With regard to this clone: In the same sample, other DNA sequences code for this CDR3. The chain links TRBV28 to TRBJ1-3; unclear D gene. Germline assignment: CDR1 MDHEN and CDR2 SYDVKM. Trimming removed 4 bases at V and 0 bases at J, with 7 bases between. The CDR3 contains 14 residues. CDR3 protein: CASSSPSSGNTIYF. The CDR3 bases are TGTGCCAGCAGTTCCCCGAGCTCTGGAAACACCATATATTTT.

This clone was observed a single time. An end of the junction differs from the germline gene, which may be a read error. The same CDR3 is also encoded by other DNA sequences in this sample. The chain recombines TRBV7-3 with TRBJ1-3; TRBD1 matches 7 bases. This CDR3 spans 14 amino acids. Germline lookup yields CDR1 SGHTA and CDR2 FQGTGA. In DNA, the CDR3 is TGTGCCAGCAGCCTAACAGGGGCAGGAAACACCATATATTTT. Its translation: CASSLTGAGNTIYF.

The CDR3 DNA is TGCGCCAGCAGCTCCACTCCCGGGACTAGCGGGAGCTCCTACAATGAGCAGTTCTTC. It specifies CASSSTPGTSGSSYNEQFF. The chain combines TRBV5-1 with TRBJ2-1, with 14 nucleotides matching TRBD2. Germline CDR1 reads SGHRS; CDR2 reads YFSETQ. J was trimmed by 0 bases and V by 3 bases; bases with no gene match: 8. The CDR3 contains 19 residues.

The genes are TRBV6-1 and TRBJ2-3; D is uncertain. The V end was cut by 3 bases, the J end by 1 base, with 11 bases between. Germline CDR1 is MNHNS and CDR2 is SASEGT. This CDR3 contains 15 residues. The CDR3 sequence is CASSEFTERTDTQYF. The CDR3 DNA sequence: TGTGCCAGCAGTGAGTTTACGGAACGCACAGATACGCAGTATTTT.

The chain carries TRBV11-2 and TRBJ1-2; D is uncertain. CDR1 and CDR2 from the germline V gene are SGHAT and FQNNGV. CDR3 length: 14 amino acids. Trimming removed 5 bases from V and 4 bases from J, with 14 bases in between. This CDR3 reads CASSPGGSSYGYTF. The CDR3 DNA is TGTGCCAGCAGCCCGGGCGGCAGTTCCTATGGCTACACCTTC. The full variable domain, completed using reference TRBV11-2 and TRBJ1-2, is EAGVAQSPRYKIIEKRQSVAFWCNPISGHATLYWYQQILGQGPKLLIQFQNNGVVDDSQLPKDRFSAERLKGVDSTLKIQPAKLEDSAVYLCASSPGGSSYGYTFGSGTRLTVV.

The chain is built from TRBV5-4 and TRBJ2-2; D unclear. Trimming shortened V by 4 bases and J by 6 bases, and 13 bases separated the two germline ends. Germline assignment: CDR1 SGHNT and CDR2 YYREEE (reference sequence). The CDR3 has 14 amino acids. The CDR3: CASSPTRTAGELFF. CDR3 coding DNA: TGTGCCAGCAGCCCTACCAGGACGGCCGGGGAGCTGTTTTTT.

V and J are TRBV28 and TRBJ2-1, with 9 bases identical to TRBD2. The CDR3 is made up of 15 amino acids. With 6 bases clipped from V and 4 bases from J, the junction kept 7 bases outside the gene matches. In germline, CDR1 is MDHEN, CDR2 SYDVKM. This CDR3 is CASRGSGGIYNEQFF. The CDR3, as DNA: TGTGCCAGCAGAGGAAGCGGGGGGATTTACAATGAGCAGTTCTTC.

The chain joins TRBV25-1 to TRBJ2-3; TRBD2 is a possible D gene (7 bases). CDR3 length equals 17 residues. The germline V gene has CDR1 MGHDK and CDR2 SYGVNS. The V end lost 5 bases, the J end lost 2 bases, and 20 bases lay between the germline ends. This CDR3 is CASSPGRTAGPTDTQYF. CDR3 nucleotide sequence: TGTGCCAGCAGTCCGGGTCGGACAGCGGGACCCACAGATACGCAGTATTTT.

J is TRBJ2-7 and V is TRBV10-3, with 8 nucleotides matching TRBD2. With V trimmed by 5 bases and J by 1 base, 10 bases remained unmatched. This CDR3 has 16 residues. Germline V gene lookup returns CDR1 ENHRY and CDR2 SYGVKD. CDR3: CAISRGGRLGSYEQYF. In nucleotides, the CDR3 is TGTGCCATCAGTCGCGGCGGGAGGTTGGGATCCTACGAGCAGTACTTC.

V is TRBV27 and J is TRBJ2-3; D possibly corresponds to TRBD2 (7 bases). The CDR3 loop spans 15 amino acids. Germline lookup yields CDR1 MNHEY and CDR2 SMNVEV (reference sequence). Trimming removed 2 bases at V and 5 bases at J, with 14 bases between. CDR3: CASSLRRGGKDTQYF. The CDR3 nucleotides are TGTGCCAGCAGTTTACGCAGGGGAGGGAAAGATACGCAGTATTTT.

The rearrangement joins TRBV7-6 to TRBJ2-5, with TRBD2 as a possible D gene (5 bases). Trimming removed 5 bases at V and 5 bases at J, with 15 bases between. Germline CDR1 SGHVS, CDR2 FNYEAQ. The CDR3 length is 14 residues. CDR3 sequence (DNA): TGTGCCAGCAGCCCCGATCAGAGGGTCGAGACCCAGTACTTC. Protein product: CASSPDQRVETQYF. The variable domain in full, with the rest retrieved from reference TRBV7-6 and TRBJ2-5, is GAGVSQSPRYKVTKRGQDVALRCDPISGHVSLYWYRQALGQGPEFLTYFNYEAQQDKSGLPNDRFSAERPEGSISTLTIQRTEQRDSAMYRCASSPDQRVETQYFGPGTRLLVL.

The chain employs TRBV28 and TRBJ2-7, with D possibly being TRBD2 (5 bases). The length of the CDR3 is 12 residues. Trimming left V 10 bases short and J 3 bases short, with 13 bases between. Germline CDR1 reads MDHEN; CDR2 reads SYDVKM. CDR3 in DNA: TGTGCCACCTCTGAGGGTGGCTACGAGCAGTACTTC. Amino acid sequence: CATSEGGYEQYF.

The chain has TRBV6-1 and TRBJ2-3; no reliable D call. The germline V gene encodes CDR1 MNHNS and CDR2 SASEGT. The CDR3 contains 13 residues. Trimming left V 2 bases short and J 4 bases short, with 7 bases between. CDR3 in amino acids: CASSELRADTQYF. The CDR3 nucleotides are TGTGCCAGCAGTGAACTTAGGGCAGATACGCAGTATTTT.

The J gene is TRBJ2-3, the V gene TRBV7-8, with D unclear. Germline assignment: CDR1 SGHVS and CDR2 FQNEAQ. The CDR3 covers 14 residues. The V gene lost 2 bases and the J gene lost 4 bases, with 10 bases spanning the gap. CDR3 DNA sequence: TGTGCCAGCAGCTTAAGTTCAGCACCAGATACGCAGTATTTT. Translated: CASSLSSAPDTQYF.

The gene calls are TRBV7-9 and TRBJ2-7; D is possibly TRBD1 or TRBD2 (5 bases each). CDR3 length equals 14 residues. The germline V gene encodes CDR1 SEHNR and CDR2 FQNEAQ (reference sequence). V lost 5 bases to trimming and J lost 3 bases, with 14 bases between them. CDR3 residues: CASSPQGAGYEQYF. The CDR3 nucleotides read TGTGCCAGCAGCCCGCAGGGAGCAGGCTACGAGCAGTACTTC.